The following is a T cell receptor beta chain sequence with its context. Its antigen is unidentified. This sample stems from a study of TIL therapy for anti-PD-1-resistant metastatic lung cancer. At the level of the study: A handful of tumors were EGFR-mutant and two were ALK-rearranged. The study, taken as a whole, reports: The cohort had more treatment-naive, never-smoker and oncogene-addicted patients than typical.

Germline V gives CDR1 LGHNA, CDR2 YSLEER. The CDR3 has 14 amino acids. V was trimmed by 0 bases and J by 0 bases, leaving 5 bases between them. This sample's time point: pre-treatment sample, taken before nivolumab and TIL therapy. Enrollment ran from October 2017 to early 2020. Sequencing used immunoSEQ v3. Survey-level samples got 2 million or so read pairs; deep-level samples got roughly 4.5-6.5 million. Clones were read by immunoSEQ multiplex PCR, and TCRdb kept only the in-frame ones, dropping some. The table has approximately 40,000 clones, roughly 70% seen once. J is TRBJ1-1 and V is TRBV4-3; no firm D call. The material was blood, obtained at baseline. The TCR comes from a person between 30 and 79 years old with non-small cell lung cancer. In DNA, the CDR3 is TGCGCCAGCAGCCAAGATATGGTGAACACTGAAGCTTTCTTT. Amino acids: CASSQDMVNTEAFF.